The clone carrying this T cell receptor (beta chain) has ten or more counts. Its antigen is as yet unknown. The data derive from a study of blood T cells in healthy people across ages. Regarding the study as a whole: A strong correlation was seen between TCR beta diversity and naive T cell percentage.

A second about 6 to 12 cycle PCR used barcoded and J-beta primers. Tagging of each cDNA molecule was performed by a template-switch adaptor with 12 random nucleotides. Every sample returned 2.5 million or more CDR3-containing paired-end reads. TCRdb itself ran the 5' RACE reads through MiXCR, one entry per CDR3 protein. The sample holds about 970,000 distinct CDR3 sequences; 51% are singletons and the top ten take over 20%. This TCR derives from a woman aged 60 to 75 in good health. What was sequenced was blood.

For the CDR3, the DNA is TGTGCCAGCAGTTTGGGGACAGGGCGATACGAGCAGTACTTC. It encodes CASSLGTGRYEQYF. The rearrangement joins TRBV7-2 to TRBJ2-4, with 9 bases that match TRBD1. The J call may be wrong; the DNA end is better matched by TRBJ2-7. Germline values: CDR1 SGHTA, CDR2 FQGNSA. This CDR3 has 14 residues.